This T cell receptor (beta chain) is drawn from a study of blood T cell repertoires in COVID-19. V trimming: 6 bases; J trimming: 5 bases; junction bases outside the gene matches: 14. The CDR3 is 16 amino acids. The V gene's germline CDR1 is MNHEY and CDR2 SVGEGT. Sequencing used immunoSEQ multiplex PCR; TCRdb keeps in-frame clones, though not all of them. The data contain hundreds of thousands of clones, about 88% of them singletons. Everyone who took part was 18 to 89 years old, and they came from about 25 US areas. Cohorts were assigned according to the clinical history that participants reported. The receptor comes from a young woman who had been exposed to COVID-19. The chain uses TRBV6-2 or TRBV6-3 and TRBJ1-2; 8 bases are shared with TRBD1. Material: PBMCs or T cells enriched from blood (not recorded which). CDR3 sequence: CASSLRQGLILYGYTF. CDR3 DNA sequence: TGTGCCAGCAGCTTACGACAGGGGCTCATACTGTATGGCTACACCTTC.